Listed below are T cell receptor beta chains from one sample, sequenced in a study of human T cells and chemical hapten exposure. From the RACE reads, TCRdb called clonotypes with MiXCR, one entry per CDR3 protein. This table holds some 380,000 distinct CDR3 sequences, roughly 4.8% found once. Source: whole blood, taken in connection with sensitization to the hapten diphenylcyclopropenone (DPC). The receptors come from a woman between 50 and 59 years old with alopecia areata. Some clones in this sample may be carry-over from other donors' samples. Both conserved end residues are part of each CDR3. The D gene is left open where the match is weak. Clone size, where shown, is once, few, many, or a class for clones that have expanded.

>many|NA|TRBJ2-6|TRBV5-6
TGTGCCAGCAGCTTCGGCTCTGGGGCCAACGTCCTGACTTTC
CASSFGSGANVLTF
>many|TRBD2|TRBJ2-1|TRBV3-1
TGTGCCAGCAGCTCAGGGATACGACTAGCGGGAGGGCATGGTGAGCAGTTCTTC
CASSSGIRLAGGHGEQFF
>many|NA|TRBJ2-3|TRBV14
TGTGCCAGCAGCCAAGTCTTGGGAGATACGCAGTATTTT
CASSQVLGDTQYF
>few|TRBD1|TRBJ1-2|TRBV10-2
TGCGCCAGCAGTGAGGGTTTCACAGGGGTCGTCAACTATGGCTACACCTTC
CASSEGFTGVVNYGYTF
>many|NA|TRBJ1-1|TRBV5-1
TGCGCCAGCAGCTTGGAGGGGGGAGAGAACACTGAAGCTTTCTTT
CASSLEGGENTEAFF
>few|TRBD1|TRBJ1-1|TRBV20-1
TGCAGTGCAAGTAAGGGGGCGATGAACACTGAAGCTTTCTTT
CSASKGAMNTEAFF
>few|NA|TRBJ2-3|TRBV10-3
TGTGCCGTCAAGGGTCTTCTCACAGATACGCAGTATTTT
CAVKGLLTDTQYF
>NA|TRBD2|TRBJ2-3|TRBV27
TGTGCCAGCAGTCGACTAGCGGGCCCTAGCACAGATACGCAGTATTTT
CASSRLAGPSTDTQYF
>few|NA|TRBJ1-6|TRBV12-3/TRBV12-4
TGTGCCAGCAGGAGTGGGCCGGATAGCTCCTATAATTCACCCCTCCACTTT
CASRSGPDSSYNSPLHF
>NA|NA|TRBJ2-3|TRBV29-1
TGCAGCGTTGGGGGGGACAGCCACGCGGGAGATACGCAGTATTTT
CSVGGDSHAGDTQYF
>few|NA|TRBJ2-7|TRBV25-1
TGTGCCAGCAGTGACGGTCGCTCCTACGAGCAGTACTTC
CASSDGRSYEQYF
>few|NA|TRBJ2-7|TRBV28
TGTGCCAGCAGTCCCCGGGGAAGCGAGCAGTACTTC
CASSPRGSEQYF
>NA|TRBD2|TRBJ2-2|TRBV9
TGTGCCAGCAGCGTAGCAGTCGGGCTAGCGGGGGTGAACACCGGGGAGCTGTTTTTT
CASSVAVGLAGVNTGELFF
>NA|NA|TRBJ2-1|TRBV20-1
TGCAGTGCTAGGGCGACTAGTCGCTACTACAATGAGCAGTTCTTC
CSARATSRYYNEQFF
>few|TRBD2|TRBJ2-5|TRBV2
TGTGCCAGCAGTTACCTTCCCGCGGGGGGGAGACAAGAGACCCAGTACTTC
CASSYLPAGGRQETQYF
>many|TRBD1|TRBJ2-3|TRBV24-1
TGTGCCACCAGTGATCCGACAGGGGTTGGAGATACGCAGTATTTT
CATSDPTGVGDTQYF
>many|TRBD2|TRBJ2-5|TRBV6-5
TGTGCCAGCAGTTACTCGGGTCTAGCGGGAGTTTGGAAAGAGACCCAGTACTTC
CASSYSGLAGVWKETQYF
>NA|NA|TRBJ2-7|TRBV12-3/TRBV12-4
TGTGCCAGCACATGGGGGGACTACGAGCAGTACTTC
CASTWGDYEQYF
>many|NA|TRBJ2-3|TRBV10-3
TGTGCCATCGAACCGACAGGTGGCACAGATACGCAGTATTTT
CAIEPTGGTDTQYF
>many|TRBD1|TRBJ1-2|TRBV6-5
TGTGCCAGCAGGAATGACAGGGGTAACTATGGCTACACCTTC
CASRNDRGNYGYTF
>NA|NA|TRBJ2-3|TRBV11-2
TGTGCCAGCAGCCCCCCACAGGGTAGGGGCACAGATACGCAGTATTTT
CASSPPQGRGTDTQYF
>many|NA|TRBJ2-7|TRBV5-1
TGCGCCAGCAGCCTAGGCCGACAGGACTCCTACGAGCAGTACTTC
CASSLGRQDSYEQYF
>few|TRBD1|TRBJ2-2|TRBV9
TGTGCCAGTAAGGGACAGGGCAACACCGGGGAGCTGTTTTTT
CASKGQGNTGELFF